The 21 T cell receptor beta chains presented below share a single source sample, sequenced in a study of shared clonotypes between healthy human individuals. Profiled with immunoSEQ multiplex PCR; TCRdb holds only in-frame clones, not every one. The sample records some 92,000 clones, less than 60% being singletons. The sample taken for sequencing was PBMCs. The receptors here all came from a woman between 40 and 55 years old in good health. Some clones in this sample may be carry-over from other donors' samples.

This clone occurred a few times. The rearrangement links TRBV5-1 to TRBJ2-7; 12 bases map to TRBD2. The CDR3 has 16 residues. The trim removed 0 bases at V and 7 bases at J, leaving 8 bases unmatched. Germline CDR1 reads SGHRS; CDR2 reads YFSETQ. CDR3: CASSLGLLAGGDEQYF. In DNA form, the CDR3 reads TGCGCCAGCAGCTTGGGATTACTAGCGGGAGGTGATGAGCAGTACTTC.

The CDR3 DNA is TGTGCCAGCAGTTTACCGGGTAGCTGGCAGTACTTC. It is translated as CASSLPGSWQYF. The rearrangement joins TRBV28 to TRBJ2-7; no reliable D call. The length of the CDR3 is 12 residues. Germline CDR1 MDHEN, CDR2 SYDVKM. V lost 2 bases and J lost 9, with 11 bases in between.

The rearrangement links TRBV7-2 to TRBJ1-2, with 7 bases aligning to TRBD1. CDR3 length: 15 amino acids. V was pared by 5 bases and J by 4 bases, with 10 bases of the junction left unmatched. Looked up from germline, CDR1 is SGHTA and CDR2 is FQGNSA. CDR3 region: CASSQDRLHAYGYTF. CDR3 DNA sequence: TGTGCCAGCAGCCAGGACAGGTTGCATGCCTATGGCTACACCTTC.

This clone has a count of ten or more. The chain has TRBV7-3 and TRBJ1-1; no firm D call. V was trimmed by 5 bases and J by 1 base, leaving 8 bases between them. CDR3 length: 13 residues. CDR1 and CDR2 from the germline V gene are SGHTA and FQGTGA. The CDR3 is CASSPRGNTEAFF. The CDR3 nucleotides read TGTGCCAGCAGCCCTCGGGGGAACACTGAAGCTTTCTTT. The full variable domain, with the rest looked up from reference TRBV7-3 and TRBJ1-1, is GAGVSQTPSNKVTEKGKYVELRCDPISGHTALYWYRQSLGQGPEFLIYFQGTGAADDSGLPNDRFFAVRPEGSVSTLKIQRTERGDSAVYLCASSPRGNTEAFFGQGTRLTVV.

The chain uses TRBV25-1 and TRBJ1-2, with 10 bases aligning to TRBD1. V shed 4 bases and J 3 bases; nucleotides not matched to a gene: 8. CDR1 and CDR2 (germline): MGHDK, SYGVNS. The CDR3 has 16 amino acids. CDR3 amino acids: CASSAPGTGEYYGYTF. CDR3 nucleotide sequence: TGTGCCAGCAGTGCCCCCGGGACAGGGGAGTACTATGGCTACACCTTC.

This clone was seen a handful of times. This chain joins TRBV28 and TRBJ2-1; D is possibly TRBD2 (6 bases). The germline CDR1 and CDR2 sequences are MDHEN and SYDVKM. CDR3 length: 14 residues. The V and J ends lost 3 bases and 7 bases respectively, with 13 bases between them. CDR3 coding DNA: TGTGCCAGCAGTTTCGGGGACTTGGGGAATGAGCAGTTCTTC. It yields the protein CASSFGDLGNEQFF.

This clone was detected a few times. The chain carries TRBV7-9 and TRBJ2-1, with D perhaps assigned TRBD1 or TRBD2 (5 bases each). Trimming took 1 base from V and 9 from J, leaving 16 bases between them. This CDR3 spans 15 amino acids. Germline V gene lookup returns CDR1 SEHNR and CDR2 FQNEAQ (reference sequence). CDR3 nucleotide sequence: TGTGCCAGCAGCTTAGACCTCACCCGGGGCGGTGAGCAGTTCTTC. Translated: CASSLDLTRGGEQFF.

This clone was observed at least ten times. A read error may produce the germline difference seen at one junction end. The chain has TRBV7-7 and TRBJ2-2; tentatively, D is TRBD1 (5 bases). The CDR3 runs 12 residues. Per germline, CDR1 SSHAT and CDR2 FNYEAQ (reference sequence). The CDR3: CASSLGAGELFF. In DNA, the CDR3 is TGTGCTAGCAGCTTAGGGGCCGGGGAGCTGTTTTTT.

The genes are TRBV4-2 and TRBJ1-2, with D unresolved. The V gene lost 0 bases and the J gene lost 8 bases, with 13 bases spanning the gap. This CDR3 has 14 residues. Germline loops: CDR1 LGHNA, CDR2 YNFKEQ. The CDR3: CASSQDGPGSGYTF. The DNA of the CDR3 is TGTGCCAGCAGCCAAGATGGACCCGGGTCCGGCTACACCTTC.

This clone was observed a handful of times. The CDR3 here is CASSQMEGVYEQYF. CDR3 nucleotide sequence: TGTGCCAGCAGTCAAATGGAGGGAGTCTACGAGCAGTACTTC. This rearrangement joins TRBV6-6 to TRBJ2-5; D is possibly TRBD2 (6 bases). The J call may be mistaken, given a closer DNA end match to TRBJ2-7. The CDR3 consists of 14 residues. Germline assignment: CDR1 MNHNY and CDR2 SVGAGI (reference sequence).

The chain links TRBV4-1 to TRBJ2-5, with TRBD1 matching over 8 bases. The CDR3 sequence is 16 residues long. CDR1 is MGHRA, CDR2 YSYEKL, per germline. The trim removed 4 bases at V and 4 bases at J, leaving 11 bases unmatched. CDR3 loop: CASSLTDRGFGETQYF. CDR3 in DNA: TGCGCCAGCAGCCTGACCGACAGGGGATTTGGAGAGACCCAGTACTTC.

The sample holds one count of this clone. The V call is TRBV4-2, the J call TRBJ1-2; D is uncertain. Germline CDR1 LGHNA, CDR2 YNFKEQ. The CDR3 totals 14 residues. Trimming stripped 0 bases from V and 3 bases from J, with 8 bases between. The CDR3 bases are TGTGCCAGCAGCCAAGATTTCGGGGACTATGGCTACACCTTC. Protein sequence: CASSQDFGDYGYTF.

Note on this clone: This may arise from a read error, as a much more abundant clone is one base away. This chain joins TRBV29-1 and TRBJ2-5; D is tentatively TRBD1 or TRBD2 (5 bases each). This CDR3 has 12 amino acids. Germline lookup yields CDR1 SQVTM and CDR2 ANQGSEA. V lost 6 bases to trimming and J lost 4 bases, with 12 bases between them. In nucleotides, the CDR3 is TGCAGCGTCCGGGACGGAGCAGAGACCCAGTACTTC. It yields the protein CSVRDGAETQYF.

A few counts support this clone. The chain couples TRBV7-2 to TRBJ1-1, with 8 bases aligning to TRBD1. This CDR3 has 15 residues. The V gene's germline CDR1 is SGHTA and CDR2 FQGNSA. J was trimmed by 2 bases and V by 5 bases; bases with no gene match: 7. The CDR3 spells CASSARDRLNTEAFF. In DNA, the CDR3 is TGTGCCAGCAGCGCCAGGGACAGGCTTAACACTGAAGCTTTCTTT. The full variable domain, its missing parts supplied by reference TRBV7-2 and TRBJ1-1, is GAGVSQSPSNKVTEKGKDVELRCDPISGHTALYWYRQSLGQGLEFLIYFQGNSAPDKSGLPSDRFSAERTGGSVSTLTIQRTQQEDSAVYLCASSARDRLNTEAFFGQGTRLTVV.

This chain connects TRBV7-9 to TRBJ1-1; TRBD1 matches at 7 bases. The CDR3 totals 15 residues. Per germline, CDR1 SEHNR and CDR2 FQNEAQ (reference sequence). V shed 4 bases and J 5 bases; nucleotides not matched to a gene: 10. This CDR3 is CASSSDREGGTEAFF. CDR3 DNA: TGTGCCAGCAGCTCAGACAGGGAAGGTGGAACTGAAGCTTTCTTT.

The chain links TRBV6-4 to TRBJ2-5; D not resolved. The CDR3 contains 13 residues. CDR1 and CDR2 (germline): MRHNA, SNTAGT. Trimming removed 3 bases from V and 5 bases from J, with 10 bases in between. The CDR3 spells CASSETARETQYF. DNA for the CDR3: TGTGCCAGCAGTGAAACAGCTAGGGAGACCCAGTACTTC.

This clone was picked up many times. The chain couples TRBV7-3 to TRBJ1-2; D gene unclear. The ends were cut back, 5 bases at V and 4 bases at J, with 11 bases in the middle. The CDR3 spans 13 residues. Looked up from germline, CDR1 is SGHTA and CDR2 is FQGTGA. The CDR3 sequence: CASSIDGIYGYTF. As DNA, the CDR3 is TGTGCCAGCAGCATAGACGGAATCTATGGCTACACCTTC.

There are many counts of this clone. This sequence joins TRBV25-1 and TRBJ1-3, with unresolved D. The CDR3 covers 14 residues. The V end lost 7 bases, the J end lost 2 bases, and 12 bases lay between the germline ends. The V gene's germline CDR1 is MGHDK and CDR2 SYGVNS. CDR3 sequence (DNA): TGTGCCAGCACCGACACCCTTACTGGAAACACCATATATTTT. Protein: CASTDTLTGNTIYF.

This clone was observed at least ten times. The CDR3: CASSSGGSGETQYF. The CDR3, as DNA: TGTGCCAGCAGTTCGGGAGGGAGCGGAGAGACCCAGTACTTC. The chain combines TRBV28 with TRBJ2-5; TRBD2 matches 8 bases. V gave up 4 bases and J gave up 4 bases; unmatched junction bases: 5. The CDR3 sequence is 14 residues long. Germline CDR1 and CDR2: MDHEN and SYDVKM.

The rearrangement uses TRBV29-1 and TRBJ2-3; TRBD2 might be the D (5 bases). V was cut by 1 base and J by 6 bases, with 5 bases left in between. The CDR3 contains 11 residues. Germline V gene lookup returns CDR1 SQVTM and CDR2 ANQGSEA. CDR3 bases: TGCAGCGTTGAAGGAGGGGATACGCAGTATTTT. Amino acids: CSVEGGDTQYF.

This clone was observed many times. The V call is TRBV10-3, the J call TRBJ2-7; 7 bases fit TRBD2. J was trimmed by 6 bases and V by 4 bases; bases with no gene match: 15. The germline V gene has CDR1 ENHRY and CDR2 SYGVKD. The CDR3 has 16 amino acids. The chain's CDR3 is CAISAIGGTTSTEQYF. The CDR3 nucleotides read TGTGCCATCAGTGCGATCGGGGGGACTACATCTACCGAGCAGTACTTC.